The 6 T cell receptor beta chains below come from one sample, sequenced in a study of blood T cell repertoires in COVID-19. Sequencing was performed with immunoSEQ multiplex PCR; in TCRdb, only in-frame clones are kept and a portion is missing. The sample gives approximately 94,000 clones, approximately 80% of which show up once; 20% to 25% is in the top ten. Sequenced: peripheral blood. Every receptor here comes from a man aged 55 to 70 with acute or convalescent COVID-19.

CDR3 loop: CASSLRGTGGGYTF. Written as DNA, the CDR3 is TGTGCCAGCAGCTTACGCGGGACAGGGGGCGGCTACACCTTC. The chain recombines TRBV7-3 with TRBJ1-2, with 12 bases that match TRBD1. Germline V gene lookup returns CDR1 SGHTA and CDR2 FQGTGA. V shed 2 bases and J 8 bases; nucleotides not matched to a gene: 3. This CDR3 comprises 14 residues.

The chain couples TRBV19 to TRBJ2-7; the D gene is possibly TRBD2 (6 bases). Germline values: CDR1 LNHDA, CDR2 SQIVND (reference sequence). Trimming cost V 3 bases and J 3 bases, with 21 bases left between them. This CDR3 has 17 amino acids. CDR3 sequence (DNA): TGTGCCAGTAGTATCCGGGTTGTAGGAGGGAGATACTACGAGCAGTACTTC. It is translated as CASSIRVVGGRYYEQYF.

V usage is TRBV7-8 and J usage is TRBJ1-2, with 7 bases that match TRBD1. The CDR3 has 15 amino acids. Losses at the gene ends were 4 bases for V and 4 bases for J; bases not matched to a gene: 9. The germline V gene has CDR1 SGHVS and CDR2 FQNEAQ. In nucleotides, the CDR3 is TGTGCCAGCAGCTCTCGTGGCGGGACAGTCTATGGCTACACCTTC. Its translation is CASSSRGGTVYGYTF. Drawing the rest from reference TRBV7-8 and TRBJ1-2, the complete variable domain is GAGVSQSPRYKVAKRGQDVALRCDPISGHVSLFWYQQALGQGPEFLTYFQNEAQLDKSGLPSDRFFAERPEGSVSTLKIQRTQQEDSAVYLCASSSRGGTVYGYTFGSGTRLTVV.

The chain couples TRBV5-1 to TRBJ1-4; D is uncertain. Germline loops: CDR1 SGHRS, CDR2 YFSETQ. The CDR3 contains 15 residues. V was pared by 3 bases and J by 8 bases, with 17 bases between. CDR3 nucleotides: TGCGCCAGCAGCTCAGGAGGGCAACCGGGAGAAAAACTGTTTTTT. Translating it yields CASSSGGQPGEKLFF.

The gene calls are TRBV21-1 and TRBJ1-5; the table names TRBD1, a call not compared with the DNA. TRBV21-1 is a pseudogene locus. The CDR3 is 15 amino acids. For the CDR3, the DNA is TGTGCCAGCAGCAAATCCGGGACATTTGATCAGCCCCAGCATTTT. The encoded protein is CASSKSGTFDQPQHF.

The gene calls are TRBV5-1 and TRBJ1-1; 8 bases fit TRBD1. There are 14 residues in the CDR3. V lost 4 bases to trimming and J lost 5 bases; unmatched junction nucleotides: 7. The germline V gene encodes CDR1 SGHRS and CDR2 YFSETQ. CDR3 nucleotides: TGCGCCAGCAGCCCTGGACAGGGTACAACTGAAGCTTTCTTT. Its protein product is CASSPGQGTTEAFF.